This T cell receptor beta chain was documented in a study of cytomegalovirus exposure and HLA in healthy donors. The germline CDR1 and CDR2 sequences are MNHEY and SVGAGI. V gave up 4 bases and J gave up 7 bases, with 14 bases separating them. The CDR3 is 15 residues long. Findings and caveats of the study: In an earlier analysis, most TCR beta V segments were productive about 90% or about 30% of the time.

On this clone itself: Antigen: not known.

The study ran its PCR with 60 Vbeta and 13 Jbeta primers. The method was immunoSEQ multiplex PCR; TCRdb's version includes in-frame clones alone and lacks a portion of them. Seen here are tens of thousands of clones, around 75% observed once, and the top ten hold under 2.5%. J is TRBJ1-6 and V is TRBV6-5; D might be TRBD1 (6 bases). The receptor comes from a man aged 35 to 55 in good health and CMV-seronegative. The sample comprised PBMCs. The CDR3 sequence: CASSSSTGRNSPLHF. CDR3 DNA sequence: TGTGCCAGCAGTTCCTCGACAGGTCGCAATTCACCCCTCCACTTT.